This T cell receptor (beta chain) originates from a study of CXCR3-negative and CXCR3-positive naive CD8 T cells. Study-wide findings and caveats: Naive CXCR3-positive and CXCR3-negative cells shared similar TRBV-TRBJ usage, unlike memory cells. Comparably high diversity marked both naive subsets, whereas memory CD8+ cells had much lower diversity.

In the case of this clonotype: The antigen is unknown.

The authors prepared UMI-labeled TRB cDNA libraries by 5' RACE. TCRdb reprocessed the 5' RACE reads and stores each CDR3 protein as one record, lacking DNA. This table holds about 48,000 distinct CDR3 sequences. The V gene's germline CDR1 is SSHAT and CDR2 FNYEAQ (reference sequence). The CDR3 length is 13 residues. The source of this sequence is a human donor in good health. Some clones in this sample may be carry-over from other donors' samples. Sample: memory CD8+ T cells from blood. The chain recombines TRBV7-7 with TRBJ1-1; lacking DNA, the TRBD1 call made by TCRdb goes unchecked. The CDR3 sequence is CASSLDRGTEAFF. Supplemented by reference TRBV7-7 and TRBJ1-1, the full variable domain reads GAGVSQSPRYKVTKRGQDVTLRCDPISSHATLYWYQQALGQGPEFLTYFNYEAQPDKSGLPSDRFSAERPEGSISTLTIQRTEQRDSAMYRCASSLDRGTEAFFGQGTRLTVV.